This record concerns one T cell receptor beta chain sequence. Antigen specificity is unknown. Trimming took 11 bases from V and 1 from J, leaving 13 bases between them. Germline V gives CDR1 SGHTA, CDR2 FQGNSA. There are 13 residues in the CDR3. This record belongs to a study of cytomegalovirus exposure and HLA in healthy donors. General study findings and limits: CMV antigen specificity was confirmed in vitro for a few CMV-associated chains. Most sequenced TCRs were rare (though some public TCRs occurred in many donors).

The study drew the donors from its approximately 120-subject validation cohort, separate from the 666-subject first cohort. Produced via immunoSEQ multiplex PCR; TCRdb's table is partial and in-frame only. The data hold tens of thousands of clones, with over 90% observed a single time. The sample comprised PBMCs. V usage is TRBV7-2 and J usage is TRBJ2-3, with D perhaps TRBD1 (7 bases). The TCR originated in a young woman in good health and CMV-seronegative. For the CDR3, the DNA is TGTGCCGGAGGGGGCGGGGGCACAGATACGCAGTATTTT. Protein: CAGGGGGTDTQYF. The complete variable domain, with remaining parts taken from reference TRBV7-2 and TRBJ2-3, reads GAGVSQSPSNKVTEKGKDVELRCDPISGHTALYWYRQSLGQGLEFLIYFQGNSAPDKSGLPSDRFSAERTGGSVSTLTIQRTQQEDSAVYLCAGGGGGTDTQYFGPGTRLTVL.